This T cell receptor (beta chain) was recorded in a study of CD8 T cells in ankylosing spondylitis. Overall study results and limits: Within matched ankylosing spondylitis synovial fluid, disease-linked clones were reportedly significantly enriched.

Only a few counts were recorded for this clonotype. As yet, its antigen is unknown. This CDR3 region has 13 residues. The V end lost 2 bases, the J end lost 0 bases, and 4 bases lay between the germline ends. Germline lookup yields CDR1 MNHNS and CDR2 SASEGT. Each CDR3 protein is one row after TCRdb ran MiXCR on the 5' RACE reads. Of about 340,000 distinct CDR3 sequences listed, 14% to 15% are singletons. This sequence was found in a male donor with ankylosing spondylitis or in good health (not recorded which). The specimen sequenced was blood, either unsorted or a sorted T cell fraction (not recorded which). The chain links TRBV6-1 to TRBJ1-1; D is ambiguous. CDR3 in DNA: TGTGCCAGCAGTGAAACGGTGAACACTGAAGCTTTCTTT. Translating it yields CASSETVNTEAFF.